This passage covers 27 T cell receptor beta chains from one sample sequenced in a study of blood T cell repertoires in COVID-19. Clones were read by immunoSEQ multiplex PCR, and TCRdb kept only the in-frame ones, dropping some. The sample lists fewer than 350,000 clones, 89% occurring once. Sequencing was carried out using peripheral blood. These receptors all come from a woman aged 60-75 years with COVID-19, enrolled during active disease.

J is TRBJ1-1 and V is TRBV18; D remains unclear. Germline V lookup: CDR1 KGHSH, CDR2 LQKENI. The V and J ends lost 3 bases and 4 bases respectively, with 9 bases between them. The CDR3 covers 13 residues. For the CDR3, the DNA is TGTGCCAGCTCACCCGGACGGGGCACTGAAGCTTTCTTT. As protein: CASSPGRGTEAFF.

V gene TRBV7-3 combines with J gene TRBJ1-1, with 8 bases that match TRBD1. The V segment lost 5 bases and the J segment 10 bases; nucleotides outside the gene matches: 6. The CDR3 has 12 residues. Germline V CDR1 and CDR2: SGHTA, FQGTGA. The CDR3 here is CASSLGTGGAFF. The CDR3, as DNA: TGTGCCAGCAGCCTCGGGACAGGAGGAGCTTTCTTT.

This clone has only one observation. The V and J genes are TRBV9 and TRBJ1-1, with D possibly being TRBD1 (6 bases). CDR3 size: 13 residues. V was cut by 4 bases and J by 6 bases, with 13 bases left in between. CDR1 is SGDLS and CDR2 is YYNGEE in the germline V gene. The CDR3 region is CASSPWDNPEAFF. The CDR3 DNA is TGTGCCAGCAGCCCATGGGACAACCCTGAAGCTTTCTTT.

V usage is TRBV19 and J usage is TRBJ1-2, with TRBD1 identical over 7 bases. Looked up from germline, CDR1 is LNHDA and CDR2 is SQIVND (reference sequence). Trimming cost V 6 bases and J 4 bases; bases outside gene matches: 11. This CDR3 spans 15 amino acids. DNA for the CDR3: TGTGCCAGTAGCGTACAGGGGCGAGTACGCTATGGCTACACCTTC. Its translation: CASSVQGRVRYGYTF. The full variable domain, with the rest looked up from reference TRBV19 and TRBJ1-2, is DGGITQSPKYLFRKEGQNVTLSCEQNLNHDAMYWYRQDPGQGLRLIYYSQIVNDFQKGDIAEGYSVSREKKESFPLTVTSAQKNPTAFYLCASSVQGRVRYGYTFGSGTRLTVV.

The table lists this clone with a few counts. J is TRBJ1-1 and V is TRBV5-1, with a tentative D call TRBD1 (6 bases). The CDR3 spans 14 residues. V lost 2 bases to trimming and J lost 5 bases, with 13 bases between them. Germline CDR1 and CDR2: SGHRS and YFSETQ. Here the CDR3 reads CASSFQGRVTEAFF. CDR3 sequence (DNA): TGCGCCAGCAGCTTCCAGGGGAGGGTGACTGAAGCTTTCTTT.

This chain joins TRBV7-3 and TRBJ2-2; 7 positions agree with TRBD1. Germline V gene sequence: CDR1 SGHTA, CDR2 FQGTGA. The CDR3 extends over 15 amino acids. V lost 6 bases to trimming and J lost 1 base; unmatched junction nucleotides: 5. In nucleotides, the CDR3 is TGTGCCAGCAGTCGGACAGGCCAGAACACCGGGGAGCTGTTTTTT. Amino acid sequence: CASSRTGQNTGELFF.

This chain uses TRBV7-9 with TRBJ2-5; 8 bases agree with TRBD1. Unmatched junction bases numbered 7, after V lost 6 bases and J lost 1 base. The germline V gene has CDR1 SEHNR and CDR2 FQNEAQ (reference sequence). This CDR3 comprises 15 residues. CDR3: CASRSGQGGQETQYF. DNA of the CDR3: TGTGCCAGCAGATCTGGACAGGGCGGCCAAGAGACCCAGTACTTC. Based on the CDR3 plus reference TRBV7-9 and TRBJ2-5, the full variable domain is DTGVSQNPRHKITKRGQNVTFRCDPISEHNRLYWYRQTLGQGPEFLTYFQNEAQLEKSRLLSDRFSAERPKGSFSTLEIQRTEQGDSAMYLCASRSGQGGQETQYFGPGTRLLVL.

This rearrangement joins TRBV11-2 to TRBJ1-5; D gene uncertain. The length of the CDR3 is 13 residues. Germline CDR1 reads SGHAT; CDR2 reads FQNNGV. The V gene lost 1 base and the J gene lost 6 bases, with 7 bases spanning the gap. The CDR3 region is CASSLGSIQPQHF. In DNA, the CDR3 is TGTGCCAGCAGCTTAGGTTCAATTCAGCCCCAGCATTTT.

V is TRBV10-1 and J is TRBJ2-5, with D possibly being TRBD2 (6 bases). V was trimmed by 6 bases and J by 4 bases, leaving 9 bases between them. CDR3 length: 12 residues. Germline V CDR1 and CDR2: WNHNN, SYGVQD (reference sequence). CDR3 protein: CASREGGETQYF. CDR3 DNA sequence: TGCGCCAGCAGGGAGGGAGGAGAGACCCAGTACTTC.

This chain connects TRBV5-5 to TRBJ2-5; TRBD2 matches at 7 bases. This CDR3 has 15 residues. The V gene's germline CDR1 is SGHKS and CDR2 YYEKEE (reference sequence). Trimming removed 0 bases from V and 5 bases from J; junction bases left unmatched: 7. As DNA, the CDR3 is TGTGCCAGCAGCTTGGACGGCGGGGGTGCGGAGACCCAGTACTTC. It is translated as CASSLDGGGAETQYF.

The chain employs TRBV3-1 (or the pseudogene TRBV3-2) and TRBJ2-3, with 7 nucleotides matching TRBD2. V trimming: 5 bases; J trimming: 7 bases; junction bases outside the gene matches: 6. CDR3 length equals 13 residues. Germline values: CDR1 LGHDT, CDR2 YNNKEL (reference sequence). Here the CDR3 reads CASSSQRGHTQYF. CDR3 in DNA: TGTGCCAGCAGCTCACAGCGGGGCCATACGCAGTATTTT.

The chain employs TRBV6-5 and TRBJ1-1; 8 positions agree with TRBD1. CDR1 is MNHEY and CDR2 is SVGAGI in the germline V gene. This CDR3 has 13 amino acids. V lost 5 bases, J lost 8 bases, and 7 bases stayed unmatched. CDR3 residues: CASSQGASWEAFF. DNA of the CDR3: TGTGCCAGCAGTCAGGGGGCCTCTTGGGAAGCTTTCTTT.

The J gene is TRBJ1-5, the V gene TRBV28; no clear D gene. The ends were cut back, 5 bases at V and 6 bases at J, with 14 bases in the middle. The CDR3 length is 14 residues. Germline lookup yields CDR1 MDHEN and CDR2 SYDVKM. The CDR3 protein is CASSLPGLLQPQHF. DNA for the CDR3: TGTGCCAGCAGTCTACCGGGTCTTCTTCAGCCCCAGCATTTT.

This clone showed up just once. V gene TRBV27 combines with J gene TRBJ2-2; D gene unclear. The germline V and J ends were trimmed by 6 bases and 0 bases, with 8 bases remaining between them. The CDR3 has 14 amino acids. The germline gives CDR1 MNHEY, CDR2 SMNVEV (reference sequence). CDR3: CASRFDTNTGELFF. The CDR3 DNA is TGTGCCAGCAGATTCGACACGAACACCGGGGAGCTGTTTTTT.

CDR3 DNA: TGTGCCAGCAAAGGGAGGAACGAGCAGTACTTC. Translation gives CASKGRNEQYF. The genes are TRBV3-1 (or the pseudogene TRBV3-2) and TRBJ2-7; D possibly corresponds to TRBD2 (6 bases). Trimming took 7 bases from V and 5 from J, leaving 9 bases between them. The length of the CDR3 is 11 residues. Germline CDR1 and CDR2: LGHDT and YNNKEL (reference sequence).

The chain combines TRBV6-5 with TRBJ2-7; D is possibly TRBD2 (6 bases). Germline CDR1 and CDR2: MNHEY and SVGAGI. CDR3 length equals 15 residues. The V end was cut by 7 bases, the J end by 0 bases, with 16 bases between. Here the CDR3 reads CASNRGSAISYEQYF. In nucleotides, the CDR3 is TGTGCCAGCAACCGGGGGTCCGCCATCTCCTACGAGCAGTACTTC.

The V gene is TRBV28, the J gene TRBJ1-1; 9 bases line up with TRBD1. The CDR3 has 14 residues. The V and J ends lost 7 bases and 6 bases, in that order; junction bases with no gene match: 9. The germline gives CDR1 MDHEN, CDR2 SYDVKM. The CDR3 protein is CASIPGQGKPEAFF. DNA of the CDR3: TGTGCCAGCATCCCGGGACAGGGTAAACCTGAAGCTTTCTTT.

The chain couples TRBV19 to TRBJ1-1, with D hard to call. V lost 6 bases to trimming and J lost 0 bases, with 8 bases between them. Germline CDR1 and CDR2: LNHDA and SQIVND (reference sequence). This CDR3 spans 13 amino acids. The CDR3 region is CASSPTMNTEAFF. CDR3 nucleotides: TGTGCCAGTAGCCCCACAATGAACACTGAAGCTTTCTTT.

CDR3 bases: TGTGCCAGCAGTCGACAGGGGGCGATGAATGAAAAACTGTTTTTT. It encodes CASSRQGAMNEKLFF. The chain has TRBV6-5 and TRBJ1-4; TRBD1 aligns across 10 bases. CDR1 and CDR2 from the germline V gene are MNHEY and SVGAGI. The V gene end was trimmed by 5 bases and the J gene end by 5 bases; junction bases not matched to a gene: 5. This CDR3 is 15 amino acids long.

This clone occurred once. The rearrangement links TRBV9 to TRBJ1-1; D call uncertain. V lost 0 bases, J lost 0 bases, and 9 bases lay in between. Germline assignment: CDR1 SGDLS and CDR2 YYNGEE. The CDR3 spans 15 residues. The chain's CDR3 is CASSVVGGLNTEAFF. CDR3 bases: TGTGCCAGCAGCGTAGTCGGAGGGTTGAACACTGAAGCTTTCTTT.

The chain has TRBV7-2 and TRBJ1-3; 7 bases are a match to TRBD1. The CDR3 sequence is 15 residues long. Germline CDR1 reads SGHTA; CDR2 reads FQGNSA. Germline trimming cut 3 bases from V and 4 bases from J; bases unmatched to any gene: 6. The CDR3 bases are TGTGCCAGCAGCTTCGGGACAGATGCCGGAAACACCATATATTTT. Its translation is CASSFGTDAGNTIYF. Full variable domain (outside the CDR3, taken from reference TRBV7-2 and TRBJ1-3): GAGVSQSPSNKVTEKGKDVELRCDPISGHTALYWYRQSLGQGLEFLIYFQGNSAPDKSGLPSDRFSAERTGGSVSTLTIQRTQQEDSAVYLCASSFGTDAGNTIYFGEGSWLTVV.

The gene calls are TRBV21-1 and TRBJ1-4; the table's D gene call, TRBD1, was not cross checked with the DNA. TRBV21-1 is a documented pseudogene. The CDR3 consists of 11 residues. CDR3 sequence: CASPTNEKLFF. The CDR3 DNA is TGTGCCAGCCCAACAAATGAAAAACTGTTTTTT.

The chain combines TRBV28 with TRBJ2-7; TRBD2 agrees at 7 bases. The CDR3 totals 13 residues. The V and J ends lost 5 bases and 3 bases, in that order; junction bases with no gene match: 4. Germline CDR1 MDHEN, CDR2 SYDVKM. CDR3 nucleotide sequence: TGTGCCAGCAGTCTCCGGACTAGCTACGAGCAGTACTTC. Translating it yields CASSLRTSYEQYF.

The CDR3, as DNA: TGTGCCAGCAGTTCATCCTTTACAGGGTCCTATGGCTACACCTTC. Its protein is CASSSSFTGSYGYTF. V is TRBV2 and J is TRBJ1-2; possible D gene TRBD1, 6 bases. Trimming left V 5 bases short and J 4 bases short, with 17 bases between. Germline V gene sequence: CDR1 SNHLY, CDR2 FYNNEI. CDR3 length: 15 amino acids.

This chain joins TRBV11-2 and TRBJ2-5; a weak D match, TRBD1 (7 bases). The CDR3 length is 15 residues. V was pared by 1 base and J by 4 bases, with 13 bases between. Germline loops: CDR1 SGHAT, CDR2 FQNNGV. CDR3 in DNA: TGTGCCAGCAGCTTAGGACAGGGAGGTGGAGAGACCCAGTACTTC. Translation: CASSLGQGGGETQYF.

In the case of this clone: Other nucleotide sequences from this sample produce the same CDR3. CDR3 sequence: CSVGDRVDYGYTF. The CDR3 nucleotides read TGCAGCGTTGGGGACAGGGTTGATTATGGCTACACCTTC. V gene TRBV29-1 combines with J gene TRBJ1-2; 9 bases agree with TRBD1. With 4 bases clipped from V and 5 bases from J, the junction kept 5 bases outside the gene matches. Germline CDR1 SQVTM, CDR2 ANQGSEA. The CDR3 runs to 13 residues.

The chain combines TRBV7-3 with TRBJ2-2, with 8 bases fitting TRBD2. The CDR3 extends over 16 amino acids. V trimming: 0 bases; J trimming: 4 bases; junction bases outside the gene matches: 4. Germline V gene sequence: CDR1 SGHTA, CDR2 FQGTGA. CDR3 DNA: TGTGCCAGCAGCTTAACTCGCGGGGGGTCCACCGGGGAGCTGTTTTTT. Translation: CASSLTRGGSTGELFF. Combining the CDR3 with reference TRBV7-3 and TRBJ2-2 gives the whole variable domain GAGVSQTPSNKVTEKGKYVELRCDPISGHTALYWYRQSLGQGPEFLIYFQGTGAADDSGLPNDRFFAVRPEGSVSTLKIQRTERGDSAVYLCASSLTRGGSTGELFFGEGSRLTVL.